This T cell receptor (beta chain) originates from a study of T-cell memory formation after mild COVID-19. Using its own MiXCR run on the 5' RACE reads, TCRdb lists one record per CDR3 protein. This table has some 100,000 distinct CDR3 sequences, 11% appearing once. On this clonotype: Antigen: not known.

Notes on the study in general: Most CD4+ clones that shrank were in CM and EM, while CD8+ ones turned up in EMRA. SARS-CoV-2 specificity of second-wave clones peaking day 37 was unconfirmed. Some clones that responded turned up in pre-infection memory, which suggests that cross-reactive memory joined in.

The CDR3 totals 14 residues. Trimming cost V 2 bases and J 9 bases, with 11 bases left between them. Germline V CDR1 and CDR2: MDHEN, SYDVKM. The V and J genes are TRBV28 and TRBJ1-6; tentative D call: TRBD1 (5 bases). The sequenced sample was PBMCs or a T cell subset sorted from them (not recorded which). The TCR was taken from a man between 18 and 35 years old who had mild COVID-19 (a few samples of this study predate the infection). Cell type and time point are not known. The CDR3 is CASSLGGWGSPLHF. The CDR3 DNA reads as TGTGCCAGCAGTTTAGGGGGGTGGGGTTCACCCCTCCACTTT.